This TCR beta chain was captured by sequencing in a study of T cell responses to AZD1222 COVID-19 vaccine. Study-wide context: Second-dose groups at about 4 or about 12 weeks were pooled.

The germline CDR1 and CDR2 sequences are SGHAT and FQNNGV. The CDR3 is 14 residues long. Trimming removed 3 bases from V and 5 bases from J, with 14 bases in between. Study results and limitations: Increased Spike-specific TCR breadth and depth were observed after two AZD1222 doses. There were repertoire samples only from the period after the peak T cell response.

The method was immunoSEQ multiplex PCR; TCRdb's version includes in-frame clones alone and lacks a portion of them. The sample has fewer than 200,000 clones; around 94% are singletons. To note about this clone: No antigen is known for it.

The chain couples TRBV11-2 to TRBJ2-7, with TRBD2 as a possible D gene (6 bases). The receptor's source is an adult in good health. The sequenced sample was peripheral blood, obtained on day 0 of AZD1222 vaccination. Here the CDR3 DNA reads TGTGCCAGCAGCTTCCCAGGGAGGATCGACGAGCAGTACTTC. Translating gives CASSFPGRIDEQYF.